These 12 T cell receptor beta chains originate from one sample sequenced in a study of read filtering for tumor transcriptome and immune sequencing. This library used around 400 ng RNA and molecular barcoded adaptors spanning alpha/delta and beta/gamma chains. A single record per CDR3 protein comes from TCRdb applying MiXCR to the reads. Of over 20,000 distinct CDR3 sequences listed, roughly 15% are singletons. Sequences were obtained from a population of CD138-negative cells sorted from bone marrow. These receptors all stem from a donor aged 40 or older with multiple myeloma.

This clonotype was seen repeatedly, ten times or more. CDR3 amino acids: CSAPERWGYEQYF. DNA for the CDR3: TGCAGTGCTCCAGAGAGGTGGGGGTACGAGCAGTACTTC. This sequence joins TRBV20-1 and TRBJ2-7, with D perhaps assigned TRBD1 or TRBD2 (5 bases each). The CDR3 has 13 amino acids. Germline V gene data show CDR1 as DFQATT and CDR2 as SNEGSKA (reference sequence). The V end was cut by 5 bases, the J end by 4 bases, with 15 bases between.

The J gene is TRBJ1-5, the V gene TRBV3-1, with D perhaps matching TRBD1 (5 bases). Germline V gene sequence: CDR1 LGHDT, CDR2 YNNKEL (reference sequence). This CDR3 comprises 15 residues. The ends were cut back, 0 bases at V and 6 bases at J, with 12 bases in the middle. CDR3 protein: CASSQDPGCGQPQHF. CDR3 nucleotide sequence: TGTGCCAGCAGCCAAGATCCAGGGTGCGGTCAGCCCCAGCATTTT.

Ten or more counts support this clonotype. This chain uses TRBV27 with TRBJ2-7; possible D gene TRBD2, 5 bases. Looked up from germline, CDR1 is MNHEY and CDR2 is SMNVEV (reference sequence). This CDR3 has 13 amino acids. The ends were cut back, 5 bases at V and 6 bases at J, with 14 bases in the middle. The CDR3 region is CASSPLRSGEQYF. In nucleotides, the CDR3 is TGTGCCAGCAGTCCGTTGAGGAGCGGCGAGCAGTACTTC.

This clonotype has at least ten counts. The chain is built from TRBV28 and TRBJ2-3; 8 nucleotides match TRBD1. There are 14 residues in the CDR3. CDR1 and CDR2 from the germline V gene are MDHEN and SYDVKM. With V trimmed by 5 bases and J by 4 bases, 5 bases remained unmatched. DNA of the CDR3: TGTGCCAGCAGTCCAGGGGGCATGGCAGATACGCAGTATTTT. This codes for CASSPGGMADTQYF. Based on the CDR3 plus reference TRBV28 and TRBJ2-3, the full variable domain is DVKVTQSSRYLVKRTGEKVFLECVQDMDHENMFWYRQDPGLGLRLIYFSYDVKMKEKGDIPEGYSVSREKKERFSLILESASTNQTSMYLCASSPGGMADTQYFGPGTRLTVL.

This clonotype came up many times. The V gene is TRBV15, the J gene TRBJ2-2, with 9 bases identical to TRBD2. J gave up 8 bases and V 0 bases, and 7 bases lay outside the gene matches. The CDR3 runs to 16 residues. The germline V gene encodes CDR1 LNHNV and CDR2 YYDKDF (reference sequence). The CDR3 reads CATSRDWIAGAGELFF. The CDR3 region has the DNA TGTGCCACCAGCAGAGATTGGATAGCGGGAGCAGGGGAGCTGTTTTTT. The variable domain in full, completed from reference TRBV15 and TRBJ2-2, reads DAMVIQNPRYQVTQFGKPVTLSCSQTLNHNVMYWYQQKSSQAPKLLFHYYDKDFNNEADTPDNFQSRRPNTSFCFLDIRSPGLGDTAMYLCATSRDWIAGAGELFFGEGSRLTVL.

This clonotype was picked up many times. The DNA for the CDR3 is TGCGCCAGCAGCTTGGAAGGGGACCGTTCACCCCTCCACTTT. This sequence encodes CASSLEGDRSPLHF. V and J are TRBV5-1 and TRBJ1-6, with a possible D match to TRBD1 (5 bases). V was shortened by 0 bases and J by 9 bases, with 10 bases between the two germline ends. Germline V gene lookup returns CDR1 SGHRS and CDR2 YFSETQ. This CDR3 is 14 amino acids long.

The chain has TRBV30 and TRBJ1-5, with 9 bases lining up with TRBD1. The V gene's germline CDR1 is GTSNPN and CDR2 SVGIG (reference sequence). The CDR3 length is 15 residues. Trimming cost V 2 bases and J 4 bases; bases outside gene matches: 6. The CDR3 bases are TGTGCCTGGAGTATTCGACAGGGGGAAAATCAGCCCCAGCATTTT. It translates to CAWSIRQGENQPQHF.

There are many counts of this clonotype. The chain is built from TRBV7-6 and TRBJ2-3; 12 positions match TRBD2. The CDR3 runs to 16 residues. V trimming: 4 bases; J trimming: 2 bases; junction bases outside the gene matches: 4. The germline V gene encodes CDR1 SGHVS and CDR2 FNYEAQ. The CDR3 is CASSSRTSGDTDTQYF. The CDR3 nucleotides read TGTGCCAGCAGCTCACGGACTAGCGGGGACACAGATACGCAGTATTTT.

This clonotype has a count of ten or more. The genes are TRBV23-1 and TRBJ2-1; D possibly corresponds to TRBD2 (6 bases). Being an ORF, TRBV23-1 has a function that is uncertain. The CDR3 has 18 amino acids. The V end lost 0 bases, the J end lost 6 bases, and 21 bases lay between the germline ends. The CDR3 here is CASSQSRGRECSANEQFF. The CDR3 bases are TGCGCCAGCAGTCAATCGAGAGGACGGGAGTGTAGTGCCAATGAGCAGTTCTTC.

The DNA of the CDR3 is TGCAGTGCTAGAAGGGACAGGGGGACCTACAATGAGCAGTTCTTC. Residues: CSARRDRGTYNEQFF. The chain uses TRBV20-1 and TRBJ2-1; 11 bases align to TRBD1. J lost 2 bases, V lost 2 bases, and 2 bases had no gene match. Germline V gene lookup returns CDR1 DFQATT and CDR2 SNEGSKA (reference sequence). The CDR3 has 15 amino acids.

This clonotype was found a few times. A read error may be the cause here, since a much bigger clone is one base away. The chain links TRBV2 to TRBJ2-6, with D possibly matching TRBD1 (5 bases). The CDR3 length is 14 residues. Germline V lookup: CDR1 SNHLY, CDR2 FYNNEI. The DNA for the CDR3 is TGTGCCAGCAGTGTCAGCACTGGGGCCAACGTCCCGACTTTC. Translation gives CASSVSTGANVPTF. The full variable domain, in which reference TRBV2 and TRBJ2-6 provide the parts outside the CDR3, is EPEVTQTPSHQVTQMGQEVILRCVPISNHLYFYWYRQILGQKVEFLVSFYNNEISEKSEIFDDQFSVERPDGSNFTLKIRSTKLEDSAMYFCASSVSTGANVPTFGAGSRLTVL.

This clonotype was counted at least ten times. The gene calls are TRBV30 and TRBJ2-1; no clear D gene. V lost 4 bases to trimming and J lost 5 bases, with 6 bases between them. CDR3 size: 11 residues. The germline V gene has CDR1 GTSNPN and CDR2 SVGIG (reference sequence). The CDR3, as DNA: TGTGCCTGGAATTACCACAATGAGCAGTTCTTC. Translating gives CAWNYHNEQFF.